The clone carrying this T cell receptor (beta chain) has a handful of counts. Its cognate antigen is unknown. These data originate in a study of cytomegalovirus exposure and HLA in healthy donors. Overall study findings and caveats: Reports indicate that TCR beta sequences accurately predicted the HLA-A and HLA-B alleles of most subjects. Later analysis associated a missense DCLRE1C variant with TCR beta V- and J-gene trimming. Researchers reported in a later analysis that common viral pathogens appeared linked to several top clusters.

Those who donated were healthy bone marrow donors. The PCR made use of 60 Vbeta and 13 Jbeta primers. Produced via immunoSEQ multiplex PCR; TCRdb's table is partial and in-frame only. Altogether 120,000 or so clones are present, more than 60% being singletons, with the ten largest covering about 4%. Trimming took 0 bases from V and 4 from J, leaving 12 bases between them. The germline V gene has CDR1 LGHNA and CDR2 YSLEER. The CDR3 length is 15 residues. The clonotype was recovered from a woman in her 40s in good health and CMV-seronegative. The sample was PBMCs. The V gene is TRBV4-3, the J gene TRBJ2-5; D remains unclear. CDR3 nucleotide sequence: TGCGCCAGCAGCCAAGATCTTGAGCGCCCAGAGACCCAGTACTTC. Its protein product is CASSQDLERPETQYF.